This TCR beta chain came from a study of Tregs in tolerant kidney transplant recipients. Across the study: Related graft donors supplied nonmyeloablative bone marrow transplants, and mixed chimerism was transient. General observations from the study: Expanding Tregs on activated donor B cells appeared to best identify donor-specific TCRbeta clones.

The CDR3 totals 15 residues. Trimming pared 7 bases from V and 2 bases from J, leaving 16 bases between. CDR1 and CDR2 from the germline V gene are LNHDA and SQIVND (reference sequence). Remarks on this clone: Antigen specificity is unknown. From the germline J gene comes the end of the CDR3, since the read stops 3 residues before it.

Unstimulated regulatory T cells (CD4+CD25+CD127-), CD4+CD25- non-regulatory cells, CD4 and CD8 cells were FACS-sorted from thawed PBMCs. Method: immunoSEQ multiplex PCR; TCRdb's copy keeps in-frame clones and lacks some. Its clone listing holds 45,000 to 55,000 clones. The chain carries TRBV19 and TRBJ2-3, with D possibly TRBD2 on 6 matching bases. The starting material was CD4+ T cells from blood, obtained before the transplant. This TCR came from a human donor who received a combined kidney and bone marrow transplant. The part of the CDR3 DNA that was read is TGTGCCAGTACGTTTGCGGGAAAGGCCACAGATACG. This translates into CASTFAGKATDT. The complete CDR3 protein is CASTFAGKATDTQYF.